At least ten counts were recorded for the clone carrying this TCR beta chain. Its specificity is unknown. This sample was taken from a study of Graves' ophthalmopathy and Graves' hyperthyroidism. New diagnoses, under 2 months' duration, and ages 18 to 65 characterized the hyperthyroidism patients. The TCR beta CDR3 regions underwent amplification from RNA transcripts. First-round RT-PCR relied on HTBI primers, and a second-round multiplex PCR came next. TCRdb processed the multiplex PCR reads anew with MiXCR; each CDR3 protein has one entry. The top ten clones hold approximately 7% of a sample with about 380,000 distinct CDR3 sequences, roughly 15% of them seen once. General observations from the study: Detection in blood was also observed for most expanded thyroid clonotypes above 0.001 frequency. With roughly 69% sensitivity and around 79% specificity, the model predicted ophthalmopathy progression.

There are 15 residues in the CDR3. CDR1 and CDR2 from the germline V gene are MNHEY and SVGEGT. The germline V and J ends were trimmed by 2 bases and 0 bases, with 10 bases remaining between them. This clonotype was obtained from a woman younger than 35 with stable Graves' hyperthyroidism. The chain recombines TRBV6-2 or TRBV6-3 with TRBJ1-2, with D uncertain. Sequenced: peripheral blood. DNA for the CDR3: TGTGCCAGCAGTTACGAGACACCCGCTAACTATGGCTACACCTTC. Its protein is CASSYETPANYGYTF.